Below are 18 T cell receptor beta chains sequenced from a single sample in a study of identical twins. Using its own MiXCR run on the 5' RACE reads, TCRdb lists one record per CDR3 protein. Seen here are approximately 230,000 distinct CDR3 sequences, over 13% observed once, and the top ten hold 8.8%. Sequencing was done on a sample of memory (CD45RO+) T cells sorted from blood. These receptor sequences come from a woman aged 18-29 years in good health.

V and J are TRBV20-1 and TRBJ2-7; weak D call: TRBD1 (6 bases). The CDR3 length is 14 residues. The V end was cut by 2 bases, the J end by 1 base, with 12 bases between. Per germline, CDR1 DFQATT and CDR2 SNEGSKA (reference sequence). This chain's CDR3 is CSARTGQLSYEQYF. In nucleotides, the CDR3 is TGCAGTGCTAGAACTGGACAGCTATCCTACGAGCAGTACTTC.

This clonotype was seen at least ten times. The rearrangement links TRBV6-5 to TRBJ2-7, with D possibly TRBD1 on 7 matching bases. V was pared by 5 bases and J by 5 bases, with 19 bases between. This CDR3 is 15 amino acids long. Germline loops: CDR1 MNHEY, CDR2 SVGAGI. The CDR3 spells CASSHHGGRGDEQYF. In nucleotides, the CDR3 is TGTGCCAGCAGTCACCACGGAGGCAGGGGGGACGAGCAGTACTTC.

The chain carries TRBV7-6 and TRBJ2-3; D may be TRBD1 (6 bases). Trimming took off 0 bases at V and 1 base at J, with 11 bases between the two ends. Per germline, CDR1 SGHVS and CDR2 FNYEAQ. The CDR3 runs 16 residues. CDR3 region: CASSLAERQGTDTQYF. The CDR3 nucleotides are TGTGCCAGCAGCTTAGCGGAGAGACAGGGCACAGATACGCAGTATTTT.

The chain combines TRBV20-1 with TRBJ1-1; tentative D call: TRBD1 (6 bases). Germline-derived CDR1 and CDR2 are DFQATT and SNEGSKA (reference sequence). V lost 6 bases to trimming and J lost 5 bases, with 13 bases between them. The CDR3 runs 12 residues. The CDR3 bases are TGCAGTGCGTCACAGGGATGGACTGAAGCTTTCTTT. This gives the protein CSASQGWTEAFF.

In this sample, this clonotype turned up a few times. The V and J genes are TRBV3-1 and TRBJ2-5, with D hard to call. This CDR3 is built from 14 residues. Trimming took off 2 bases at V and 5 bases at J, with 12 bases between the two ends. CDR1 is LGHDT, CDR2 YNNKEL, per germline (reference sequence). CDR3 DNA sequence: TGTGCCAGCAGCCAAAGCGATGGAAGGGAGACCCAGTACTTC. This encodes CASSQSDGRETQYF.

V is TRBV10-3 and J is TRBJ2-2; 7 nucleotides agree with TRBD1. This CDR3 comprises 12 residues. Germline V CDR1 and CDR2: ENHRY, SYGVKD. The V gene end was trimmed by 6 bases and the J gene end by 7 bases; junction bases not matched to a gene: 2. In DNA, the CDR3 is TGTGCCATCAGCAGGGGGAACGGGGAGCTGTTTTTT. It yields the protein CAISRGNGELFF.

This clonotype was counted only a few times. The CDR3 is CASSQEGHNYGYTF. The CDR3 nucleotides are TGTGCCAGCAGCCAAGAAGGCCACAACTATGGCTACACCTTC. This rearrangement joins TRBV3-1 to TRBJ1-2; no clear D. Between the trimmed V and J ends, which lost 0 bases and 2 bases, there was a span of 7 bases. Germline CDR1 and CDR2: LGHDT and YNNKEL (reference sequence). CDR3 length equals 14 residues.

This clonotype was counted a few times. The V and J genes are TRBV11-2 and TRBJ2-7, with TRBD2 matching 9 bases. Trimming at V came to 4 bases and at J to 6 bases, leaving 10 bases not matched to a gene. Germline values: CDR1 SGHAT, CDR2 FQNNGV. The CDR3 has 15 amino acids. The DNA for the CDR3 is TGTGCCAGCAGCTCCTCAGGGGTAGCGGGAGCCGAGCAGTACTTC. Its translation: CASSSSGVAGAEQYF.

This clonotype has at least ten counts. The gene calls are TRBV7-2 and TRBJ2-7, with D unresolved. CDR3 length: 12 residues. Germline CDR1 is SGHTA and CDR2 is FQGNSA. The V end was cut by 5 bases, the J end by 4 bases, with 9 bases between. CDR3 sequence (DNA): TGTGCCAGCAGCCACCCCCTATACGAGCAGTACTTC. It translates to CASSHPLYEQYF.

This clonotype was seen a handful of times. The J gene is TRBJ2-1, the V gene TRBV18; no clear D gene. V lost 2 bases, J lost 10 bases, and 3 bases lay in between. CDR1 KGHSH and CDR2 LQKENI come from the germline V gene. The CDR3 sequence is 10 residues long. CDR3 sequence: CASSPEEQFF. As DNA, the CDR3 is TGTGCCAGCTCACCAGAAGAGCAGTTCTTC.

This clonotype was counted a few times. The chain recombines TRBV21-1 with TRBJ2-1; TRBD1 reflects the table's D call only, with no check against the DNA. TRBV21-1 counts as a pseudogene. The CDR3 sequence is 13 residues long. Here the CDR3 reads CASSLIGASEQFF. The CDR3 DNA reads TGTGCCAGCAGCTTAATAGGGGCCAGTGAGCAGTTCTTC.

V and J are TRBV3-1 and TRBJ2-2, with D perhaps TRBD2 (6 bases). V was clipped by 1 base and J by 5 bases, with 11 bases between them. The CDR3 totals 15 residues. The germline V gene encodes CDR1 LGHDT and CDR2 YNNKEL (reference sequence). The CDR3 protein is CASSQAGALTGELFF. CDR3 DNA: TGTGCCAGCAGCCAAGCGGGAGCATTAACCGGGGAGCTGTTTTTT.

This chain joins TRBV12-3 or TRBV12-4 and TRBJ1-1; D remains ambiguous. The CDR3 sequence is 13 residues long. V was clipped by 5 bases and J by 1 base, with 8 bases between them. CDR3 residues: CASSLRTNTEAFF. The CDR3 coding sequence is TGTGCCAGCAGTCTACGTACGAACACTGAAGCTTTCTTT.

The V call is TRBV29-1, the J call TRBJ2-3; TRBD1 might be the D (5 bases). There are 14 residues in the CDR3. Germline CDR1 reads SQVTM; CDR2 reads ANQGSEA. The germline V and J ends were trimmed by 0 bases and 1 base, with 8 bases remaining between them. The CDR3 bases are TGCAGCGTTGAAGACGACAGACGCACAGATACGCAGTATTTT. Protein sequence: CSVEDDRRTDTQYF.

This clonotype appeared a few times. The V and J genes are TRBV10-3 and TRBJ2-1; 8 bases are shared with TRBD2. Germline-derived CDR1 and CDR2 are ENHRY and SYGVKD. V trimming: 3 bases; J trimming: 9 bases; junction bases outside the gene matches: 4. This CDR3 spans 13 amino acids. The CDR3 nucleotides read TGTGCCATCAGTGAAGGGACTAGAGGTGAGCAGTTCTTC. It yields the protein CAISEGTRGEQFF.

This clonotype was counted a few times. The chain uses TRBV7-9 and TRBJ1-2; D uncertain. The germline gives CDR1 SEHNR, CDR2 FQNEAQ (reference sequence). V lost 5 bases to trimming and J lost 6 bases, with 13 bases between them. There are 13 residues in the CDR3. CDR3 loop: CASSTSDSHGYTF. The CDR3 DNA reads TGTGCCAGCAGCACCTCGGATTCGCATGGCTACACCTTC.

The rearrangement links TRBV2 to TRBJ1-5, with D uncertain. V lost 3 bases, J lost 6 bases, and 9 bases lay in between. Germline CDR1 is SNHLY and CDR2 is FYNNEI. The CDR3 contains 13 residues. CDR3 region: CASSDQAGQPQHF. DNA for the CDR3: TGTGCCAGCAGTGATCAGGCGGGTCAGCCCCAGCATTTT.

This clonotype was counted between two and nine times. This rearrangement joins TRBV2 to TRBJ2-1; 9 bases fit TRBD1. CDR3 length: 15 amino acids. Trimming cost V 5 bases and J 10 bases; bases outside gene matches: 12. The germline gives CDR1 SNHLY, CDR2 FYNNEI. The CDR3 coding sequence is TGTGCCAGCAGTTGGGGGACAGGGCCCCGGGAGGAGCAGTTCTTC. Translation gives CASSWGTGPREEQFF.